These 10 T cell receptor beta chains share one sample of origin, sequenced in a study of CD8 T cells in Susac syndrome. With random hexamers, reverse transcription was performed on 0.5 to 1 ug of RNA. In TCRdb, the immunoSEQ multiplex PCR reads were re-called with MiXCR into one record per CDR3 protein. The sample yields about 100,000 distinct CDR3 sequences, about 95% seen once. The sequencing input was CD8+ T cells from PBMCs. The source of these receptors is a human donor with Susac syndrome.

The genes are TRBV30 and TRBJ2-7; 14 bases line up with TRBD2. CDR3 length: 19 amino acids. Trimming at V came to 6 bases and at J to 4 bases, leaving 20 bases not matched to a gene. Germline CDR1 and CDR2: GTSNPN and SVGIG (reference sequence). The CDR3 protein is CACQDLSGGLAGVGYEQYF. The CDR3 bases are TGTGCCTGCCAAGATCTCTCAGGGGGACTAGCGGGAGTTGGATACGAGCAGTACTTC.

The chain is built from TRBV20-1 and TRBJ1-5, with TRBD1 as a possible D gene (5 bases). This CDR3 region has 16 residues. Looked up from germline, CDR1 is DFQATT and CDR2 is SNEGSKA (reference sequence). V dropped 2 bases and J dropped 3 bases, with 17 bases sitting between them. Here the CDR3 DNA reads TGCAGTGCTAGAAGCTTTATGGGGACGGACAATCAGCCCCAGCATTTT. Its translation: CSARSFMGTDNQPQHF.

The rearrangement links TRBV20-1 to TRBJ2-7; the D gene is possibly TRBD1 (5 bases). The germline gives CDR1 DFQATT, CDR2 SNEGSKA (reference sequence). Trimming took off 1 base at V and 7 bases at J, with 14 bases between the two ends. The CDR3 contains 13 residues. The chain's CDR3 is CSARAGSLLEQYF. DNA for the CDR3: TGCAGTGCTAGAGCAGGGTCGCTCTTGGAGCAGTACTTC.

V is TRBV30 and J is TRBJ2-7; 13 positions agree with TRBD2. This CDR3 region has 13 residues. Germline V CDR1 and CDR2: GTSNPN, SVGIG (reference sequence). V lost 6 bases and J lost 4; bases outside the gene matches: 3. CDR3 DNA: TGTGCCTGCGGGACTAGCGGGACGTACGAGCAGTACTTC. Translating gives CACGTSGTYEQYF.

The chain joins TRBV29-1 to TRBJ2-5, with 14 bases aligning to TRBD2. The V gene's germline CDR1 is SQVTM and CDR2 ANQGSEA. The CDR3 contains 16 residues. Trimming removed 6 bases from V and 7 bases from J; junction bases left unmatched: 13. The CDR3 DNA reads as TGCAGCGTAGAAAAAGGGACTAGCGGGAGAGGGGGGACCCAGTACTTC. This encodes CSVEKGTSGRGGTQYF.

The rearrangement uses TRBV9 and TRBJ1-3; no clear D. The CDR3 has 12 amino acids. Deletions cut 3 bases from V and 9 bases from J, with 10 bases between. The germline V gene has CDR1 SGDLS and CDR2 YYNGEE. The CDR3 sequence is CASSAGLGTIYF. The CDR3 DNA reads as TGTGCCAGCAGCGCCGGTCTCGGCACCATATATTTT.

This chain links TRBV27 with TRBJ2-2; TRBD2 aligns across 12 bases. J lost 6 bases, V lost 5 bases, and 7 bases had no gene match. This CDR3 comprises 16 residues. CDR1 is MNHEY, CDR2 SMNVEV, per germline (reference sequence). The CDR3 reads CASSPTSGRIPGELFF. For the CDR3, the DNA is TGTGCCAGCAGTCCGACTAGCGGGAGAATCCCCGGGGAGCTGTTTTTT.

The chain recombines TRBV6-5 with TRBJ2-5; D ambiguous. Germline loops: CDR1 MNHEY, CDR2 SVGAGI. This CDR3 is built from 10 residues. The ends were cut back, 5 bases at V and 8 bases at J, with 6 bases in the middle. This CDR3 is CASSVATQYF. CDR3 coding DNA: TGTGCCAGCAGTGTCGCAACCCAGTACTTC.

J is TRBJ1-2 and V is TRBV5-1; TRBD1 agrees at 8 bases. This CDR3 is 15 amino acids long. Germline CDR1 and CDR2: SGHRS and YFSETQ. The ends lost 0 bases at V and 4 bases at J; junction bases unmatched: 5. In nucleotides, the CDR3 is TGCGCCAGCAGCTTGGCGTCCGGACAGGGCTATGGCTACACCTTC. Translation: CASSLASGQGYGYTF.

This chain uses TRBV28 with TRBJ2-3, with D hard to call. Germline V lookup: CDR1 MDHEN, CDR2 SYDVKM. The CDR3 spans 11 residues. V lost 6 bases to trimming and J lost 3 bases, with 4 bases between them. CDR3 nucleotides: TGTGCCAGCAGGGGAACAGATACGCAGTATTTT. This sequence encodes CASRGTDTQYF.